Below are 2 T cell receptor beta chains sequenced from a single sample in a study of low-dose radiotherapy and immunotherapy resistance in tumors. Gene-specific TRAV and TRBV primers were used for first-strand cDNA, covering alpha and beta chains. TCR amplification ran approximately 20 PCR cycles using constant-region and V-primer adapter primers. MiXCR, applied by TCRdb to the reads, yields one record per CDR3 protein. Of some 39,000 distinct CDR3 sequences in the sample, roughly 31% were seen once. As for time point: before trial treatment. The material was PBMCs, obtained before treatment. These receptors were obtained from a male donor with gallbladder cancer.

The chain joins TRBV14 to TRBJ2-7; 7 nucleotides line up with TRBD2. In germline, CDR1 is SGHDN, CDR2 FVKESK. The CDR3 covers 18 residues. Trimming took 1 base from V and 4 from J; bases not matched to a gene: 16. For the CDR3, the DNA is TGTGCCAGCAGCCAAGTCGGGTATCGTGGGAGGGCTTTTTACGAGCAGTACTTC. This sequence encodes CASSQVGYRGRAFYEQYF.

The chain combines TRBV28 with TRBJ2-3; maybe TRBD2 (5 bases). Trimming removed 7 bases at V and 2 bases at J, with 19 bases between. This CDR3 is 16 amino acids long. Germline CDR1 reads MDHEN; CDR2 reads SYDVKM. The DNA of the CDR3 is TGTGCCAGCACTCTAGAGGCGGGCCACACCACAGATACGCAGTATTTT. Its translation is CASTLEAGHTTDTQYF.